The 24 T cell receptor beta chains listed next were all sequenced from one sample in a study of blood T cell repertoires in COVID-19. Using immunoSEQ multiplex PCR, the repertoire was profiled, and TCRdb retains in-frame clones only, with some absent. This sample has 200,000 to 250,000 clones; around 90% occur once, and the top ten carry 11%. The specimen was PBMCs or T cells enriched from blood (not recorded which). These receptors were collected from a man aged 25-40 years who had recovered from COVID-19.

V is TRBV11-3 and J is TRBJ2-3; 8 bases are shared with TRBD2. Unmatched junction bases numbered 2, after V lost 3 bases and J lost 0 bases. Germline V CDR1 and CDR2: SGHNT, YENEEA. This CDR3 is built from 15 residues. The CDR3 here is CASSFGTRSTDTQYF. The CDR3 region has the DNA TGTGCCAGCAGCTTCGGGACTAGGAGCACAGATACGCAGTATTTT.

V is TRBV11-3 and J is TRBJ2-3; TRBD2 aligns across 7 bases. The CDR3 covers 15 residues. The V segment lost 0 bases and the J segment 6 bases; nucleotides outside the gene matches: 6. Per germline, CDR1 SGHNT and CDR2 YENEEA. The CDR3 reads CASSLEGGIGDTQYF. CDR3 DNA sequence: TGTGCCAGCAGCTTAGAGGGGGGGATTGGTGATACGCAGTATTTT. Combining the CDR3 with reference TRBV11-3 and TRBJ2-3 gives the whole variable domain EAGVVQSPRYKIIEKKQPVAFWCNPISGHNTLYWYLQNLGQGPELLIRYENEEAVDDSQLPKDRFSAERLKGVDSTLKIQPAELGDSAVYLCASSLEGGIGDTQYFGPGTRLTVL.

The chain recombines TRBV5-1 with TRBJ2-5; 7 nucleotides line up with TRBD2. This CDR3 spans 16 amino acids. Germline CDR1 is SGHRS and CDR2 is YFSETQ. The junction had 11 bases not matched to a gene; V was cut back by 2 bases and J by 4 bases. CDR3 DNA: TGCGCCAGCAGCTTCACTAGCGTGATGGGGGGAGAGACCCAGTACTTC. Translation: CASSFTSVMGGETQYF. The full variable domain, in which reference TRBV5-1 and TRBJ2-5 provide the parts outside the CDR3, is KAGVTQTPRYLIKTRGQQVTLSCSPISGHRSVSWYQQTPGQGLQFLFEYFSETQRNKGNFPGRFSGRQFSNSRSEMNVSTLELGDSALYLCASSFTSVMGGETQYFGPGTRLLVL.

This chain links TRBV7-9 with TRBJ1-3, with 9 bases aligning to TRBD1. In germline, CDR1 is SEHNR, CDR2 FQNEAQ (reference sequence). The ends lost 4 bases at V and 9 bases at J; junction bases unmatched: 4. This CDR3 spans 13 amino acids. The DNA of the CDR3 is TGTGCCAGCAGCTGGACAGGGGCGACCACCATATATTTT. Amino acid sequence: CASSWTGATTIYF.

V gene TRBV9 combines with J gene TRBJ2-7, with 8 bases matching TRBD2. The germline gives CDR1 SGDLS, CDR2 YYNGEE. The CDR3 loop spans 15 amino acids. Trimming removed 3 bases from V and 4 bases from J; junction bases left unmatched: 9. CDR3 residues: CASSETGLGNYEQYF. CDR3 sequence (DNA): TGTGCCAGCAGCGAGACGGGACTAGGAAATTACGAGCAGTACTTC.

In its sample, this clone was seen a few times. V gene TRBV19 combines with J gene TRBJ1-6; 9 bases match TRBD1. The CDR3 has 16 amino acids. V lost 3 bases to trimming and J lost 7 bases; unmatched junction nucleotides: 7. CDR1 and CDR2 (germline): LNHDA, SQIVND (reference sequence). CDR3 protein: CASSIPGQGRNSPLHF. The CDR3 nucleotides read TGTGCCAGTAGTATTCCGGGACAGGGTAGAAATTCACCCCTCCACTTT.

This clone was seen many times. J is TRBJ2-2 and V is TRBV28; 7 bases align to TRBD1. V lost 2 bases and J lost 4; bases outside the gene matches: 1. The length of the CDR3 is 14 residues. Germline loops: CDR1 MDHEN, CDR2 SYDVKM. The CDR3: CASSLGTVTGELFF. The DNA of the CDR3 is TGTGCCAGCAGTTTAGGGACAGTCACCGGGGAGCTGTTTTTT.

The chain combines TRBV3-1 (or the pseudogene TRBV3-2) with TRBJ1-6; 9 nucleotides match TRBD1. Germline loops: CDR1 LGHDT, CDR2 YNNKEL (reference sequence). V gave up 4 bases and J gave up 7 bases; unmatched junction bases: 5. This CDR3 is built from 15 residues. This chain's CDR3 is CASSPWTGVNSPLHF. The CDR3 DNA reads as TGTGCCAGCAGCCCCTGGACAGGGGTAAATTCACCCCTCCACTTT.

The genes are TRBV27 and TRBJ2-1, with D uncertain. This CDR3 has 13 amino acids. V was trimmed by 3 bases and J by 7 bases, leaving 10 bases between them. The germline CDR1 and CDR2 sequences are MNHEY and SMNVEV (reference sequence). CDR3 sequence: CASSLTRPNEQFF. In DNA form, the CDR3 reads TGTGCCAGCAGTTTGACGCGGCCGAATGAGCAGTTCTTC.

The chain carries TRBV6-5 and TRBJ1-6, with D possibly TRBD1 on 5 matching bases. The CDR3 runs to 13 residues. The V gene's germline CDR1 is MNHEY and CDR2 SVGAGI. Trimming took off 6 bases at V and 10 bases at J, with 13 bases between the two ends. Written as DNA, the CDR3 is TGTGCCAGCAGGCAGGGTGGGAGGTCACCCCTCCACTTT. It encodes CASRQGGRSPLHF.

The V call is TRBV9, the J call TRBJ1-3, with D possibly TRBD1 on 5 matching bases. Germline V gene sequence: CDR1 SGDLS, CDR2 YYNGEE. The V end lost 4 bases, the J end lost 1 base, and 9 bases lay between the germline ends. The CDR3 has 14 amino acids. DNA for the CDR3: TGTGCCAGCAGCCCACCAGGGTCTGGAAACACCATATATTTT. Translating it yields CASSPPGSGNTIYF.

The chain employs TRBV10-3 and TRBJ1-5, with D perhaps TRBD1 (5 bases). CDR1 ENHRY and CDR2 SYGVKD come from the germline V gene. V was cut by 10 bases and J by 4 bases, with 11 bases left in between. The CDR3 extends over 12 amino acids. CDR3 DNA: TGTGCCACGGCCCAGGGAAATCAGCCCCAGCATTTT. This encodes CATAQGNQPQHF.

This clone was seen once. V usage is TRBV29-1 and J usage is TRBJ2-1, with no clear D. The CDR3 spans 14 residues. Per the germline V gene, CDR1 is SQVTM and CDR2 is ANQGSEA. Trimming cost V 3 bases and J 7 bases, with 16 bases left between them. CDR3 DNA: TGCAGCGTTGATACGAGAAGAATTTGGAATGAGCAGTTCTTC. This codes for CSVDTRRIWNEQFF.

The sample holds one count of this clone. CDR3 region: CASSTDRVLPQHF. The CDR3 bases are TGTGCCAGCAGCACCGACAGGGTCCTGCCCCAGCATTTT. The chain carries TRBV7-2 and TRBJ1-5; 7 nucleotides line up with TRBD1. Germline CDR1 is SGHTA and CDR2 is FQGNSA. The trim removed 5 bases at V and 9 bases at J, leaving 7 bases unmatched. There are 13 residues in the CDR3.

This chain links TRBV3-1 (or the pseudogene TRBV3-2) with TRBJ2-7, with D perhaps TRBD2 (5 bases). Trimming left V 1 base short and J 4 bases short, with 14 bases between. The CDR3 sequence is 15 residues long. Looked up from germline, CDR1 is LGHDT and CDR2 is YNNKEL (reference sequence). The CDR3 here is CASSQGPPSGYEQYF. DNA for the CDR3: TGTGCCAGCAGCCAAGGGCCGCCGAGCGGATACGAGCAGTACTTC.

This chain connects TRBV4-3 to TRBJ1-2; D is uncertain. CDR3 length: 13 residues. Trimming cost V 4 bases and J 4 bases, with 10 bases left between them. Germline-derived CDR1 and CDR2 are LGHNA and YSLEER. CDR3 region: CASSRTDLYGYTF. In DNA form, the CDR3 reads TGCGCCAGCAGCCGCACAGACCTCTATGGCTACACCTTC.

This clone was seen a handful of times. V usage is TRBV6-5 and J usage is TRBJ1-5; maybe TRBD1 (5 bases). V shed 6 bases and J shed 0 bases, with 9 bases lying between them. CDR1 is MNHEY, CDR2 SVGAGI, per germline. The CDR3 length is 14 residues. The CDR3 region has the DNA TGTGCCAGCAGGCCAGGGTATAGCAATCAGCCCCAGCATTTT. Its translation is CASRPGYSNQPQHF.

The V call is TRBV7-8, the J call TRBJ1-4; TRBD1 matches at 7 bases. Germline trimming cut 5 bases from V and 4 bases from J; bases unmatched to any gene: 7. In germline, CDR1 is SGHVS, CDR2 FQNEAQ. The CDR3 covers 15 residues. The CDR3 bases are TGTGCCAGCAGCCTAGGGGACAGCTTTAATGAAAAACTGTTTTTT. This gives the protein CASSLGDSFNEKLFF.

The rearrangement joins TRBV14 to TRBJ2-7, with TRBD1 identical over 12 bases. Per germline, CDR1 SGHDN and CDR2 FVKESK. Trimming removed 4 bases from V and 2 bases from J; junction bases left unmatched: 15. The CDR3 covers 19 residues. The CDR3 region is CASSPWDRGLAGVAYEQYF. The DNA of the CDR3 is TGTGCCAGCAGCCCCTGGGACAGGGGGCTAGCGGGAGTAGCCTACGAGCAGTACTTC. The full variable domain, its missing parts supplied by reference TRBV14 and TRBJ2-7, is EAGVTQFPSHSVIEKGQTVTLRCDPISGHDNLYWYRRVMGKEIKFLLHFVKESKQDESGMPNNRFLAERTGGTYSTLKVQPAELEDSGVYFCASSPWDRGLAGVAYEQYFGPGTRLTVT.

The chain combines TRBV6-5 with TRBJ2-3; TRBD1 might be the D (5 bases). Trimming left V 6 bases short and J 5 bases short, with 9 bases between. This CDR3 has 12 residues. Germline V gene sequence: CDR1 MNHEY, CDR2 SVGAGI. CDR3 amino acids: CASSGTGDTQYF. CDR3 in DNA: TGTGCCAGCAGCGGCACAGGAGATACGCAGTATTTT.

This chain uses TRBV9 with TRBJ1-1, with 7 bases matching TRBD1. V lost 0 bases to trimming and J lost 5 bases; unmatched junction nucleotides: 4. This CDR3 is 14 amino acids long. Germline V gene lookup returns CDR1 SGDLS and CDR2 YYNGEE. The CDR3 DNA reads as TGTGCCAGCAGCGTAGACGCAGGGGGAACTGAAGCTTTCTTT. Translating it yields CASSVDAGGTEAFF.

This clone was picked up a small number of times. The CDR3 is CSVEVAGTVNTEAFF. The CDR3 bases are TGCAGCGTTGAGGTAGCGGGGACAGTGAACACTGAAGCTTTCTTT. The V call is TRBV29-1, the J call TRBJ1-1; 7 bases are shared with TRBD1. This CDR3 is 15 amino acids long. From germline, CDR1 is SQVTM and CDR2 ANQGSEA. V lost 3 bases and J lost 0; bases outside the gene matches: 7.

In nucleotides, the CDR3 is TGTGCCAGCGGGACAGGGAATTCACCCCTCCACTTT. Protein sequence: CASGTGNSPLHF. The V and J genes are TRBV7-2 and TRBJ1-6; 9 bases align to TRBD1. The CDR3 totals 12 residues. Per the germline V gene, CDR1 is SGHTA and CDR2 is FQGNSA. The J segment lost 7 bases and the V segment lost 8 bases, leaving 0 bases of the junction unmatched. Supplemented by reference TRBV7-2 and TRBJ1-6, the full variable domain reads GAGVSQSPSNKVTEKGKDVELRCDPISGHTALYWYRQSLGQGLEFLIYFQGNSAPDKSGLPSDRFSAERTGGSVSTLTIQRTQQEDSAVYLCASGTGNSPLHFGNGTRLTVT.

This clone occurred once. The genes are TRBV13 and TRBJ1-3; TRBD1 aligns across 11 bases. The CDR3 runs 15 residues. Germline CDR1 and CDR2: PRHDT and FYEKMQ (reference sequence). V dropped 5 bases and J dropped 4; count of bases not matched to a gene: 4. CDR3 bases: TGTGCCAGCAGCCCTGGACAGGGGGCAGGAAACACCATATATTTT. It is translated as CASSPGQGAGNTIYF. Variable domain in full (rest from reference TRBV13 and TRBJ1-3): AAGVIQSPRHLIKEKRETATLKCYPIPRHDTVYWYQQGPGQDPQFLISFYEKMQSDKGSIPDRFSAQQFSDYHSELNMSSLELGDSALYFCASSPGQGAGNTIYFGEGSWLTVV.